This T cell receptor (beta chain) came from a study of CD8 T cells in ankylosing spondylitis. Concerning this clonotype: Its antigen is not known.

Study-wide findings and caveats: A motif in TCR beta, a set of about 8 highly homologous variants, appeared characteristic of ankylosing spondylitis blood. It was reported that disease-linked clones were significantly enriched in matched ankylosing spondylitis synovial fluid.

The V end was cut by 3 bases, the J end by 3 bases, with 12 bases between. Germline CDR1 is WSHSY and CDR2 is SAAADI. The length of the CDR3 is 15 residues. 5'-RACE, quantitative and with molecular barcodes, yielded the TCR beta libraries. TCRdb fed the 5' RACE reads into MiXCR, producing one record per CDR3 protein. This table holds over 400,000 distinct CDR3 sequences, about 25% found once. The chain carries TRBV10-2 and TRBJ2-1, with D perhaps being TRBD1 or TRBD2 (5 bases each). The TCR was taken from a male donor with ankylosing spondylitis. The material sequenced was blood, either unsorted or a sorted T cell fraction (not recorded which). The CDR3 region is CASSERQTNYNEQFF. The CDR3 DNA reads TGCGCCAGCAGTGAAAGACAGACTAACTACAATGAGCAGTTCTTC.